This is a list of T cell receptor beta chains from one sample in a study of T-cell memory formation after mild COVID-19. TCRdb itself ran the 5' RACE reads through MiXCR, one entry per CDR3 protein. The sample comprises about 240,000 distinct CDR3 sequences, around 10% of which are singletons, and around 20% rests with the top ten. Sequenced sample: PBMCs or a T cell subset sorted from them (not recorded which). Every receptor here comes from a man aged 18 to 29 who had mild COVID-19 (a few samples of this study predate the infection). Cell type and time point are not known. Both conserved end residues are part of each CDR3. D genes are given only for firm matches. The size entry is marked missing in some rows and otherwise reads once, few, many or a size class.

size	D	V	J	CDR3	DNA
NA	NA	TRBV5-1	TRBJ2-5	CASSFALESRGRQETQYF	TGCGCCAGCAGCTTTGCCTTAGAGAGCCGGGGCAGGCAAGAGACCCAGTACTTC
few	NA	TRBV20-1	TRBJ1-3	CSARGVNGNTIYF	TGCAGTGCTAGAGGGGTAAACGGAAACACCATATATTTT
NA	TRBD2	TRBV6-5	TRBJ2-5	CASSFSLAGVETQYF	TGTGCCAGCAGTTTCAGCCTAGCGGGGGTAGAGACCCAGTACTTC
once	NA	TRBV20-1	TRBJ2-5	CSARVRAEGGGTQYF	TGCAGTGCTAGAGTTCGTGCAGAGGGAGGGGGGACCCAGTACTTC
few	NA	TRBV2	TRBJ2-6	CASSPQGAGANVLTF	TGTGCCAGCAGTCCCCAGGGCGCTGGGGCCAACGTCCTGACTTTC
few	TRBD1	TRBV7-6	TRBJ2-2	CASSPGQGPGGELFF	TGTGCCAGCAGCCCAGGACAGGGCCCAGGAGGGGAGCTGTTTTTT
NA	NA	TRBV18	TRBJ1-2	CASSPDGDYGYTF	TGTGCCAGCTCACCGGACGGGGACTATGGCTACACCTTC
many	NA	TRBV5-1	TRBJ1-1	CASSFGNTEAFF	TGTGCCAGCAGCTTTGGGAACACTGAAGCTTTCTTT
many	NA	TRBV7-9	TRBJ2-2	CASSSPGELFF	TGTGCCAGCAGCTCGCCCGGGGAGCTGTTTTTT
few	NA	TRBV20-1	TRBJ2-7	CSADEGSSYEQYF	TGCAGTGCAGACGAAGGGAGCTCCTACGAGCAGTACTTC
few	TRBD2	TRBV29-1	TRBJ2-3	CSVEESSGGLTDTQYF	TGCAGCGTTGAAGAATCCAGCGGGGGACTCACAGATACGCAGTATTTT
few	TRBD1	TRBV28	TRBJ1-4	CASSEQGAREKLFF	TGTGCCAGCAGTGAACAGGGGGCGAGGGAAAAACTGTTTTTT
few	NA	TRBV5-1	TRBJ2-3	CASSSRGGEADTQYF	TGCGCCAGCAGTAGTAGGGGAGGAGAGGCAGATACGCAGTATTTT
NA	TRBD1	TRBV10-3	TRBJ2-2	CAISGPGTGRTGELFF	TGTGCCATCAGTGGTCCCGGGACAGGGCGGACCGGGGAGCTGTTTTTT
many	NA	TRBV13	TRBJ1-1	CASSEGRGENTEAFF	TGTGCCAGCAGCGAAGGGAGGGGGGAGAACACTGAAGCTTTCTTT
few	NA	TRBV29-1	TRBJ2-3	CSVLDRSSTDTQYF	TGCAGCGTTTTGGACAGATCTAGCACAGATACGCAGTATTTT
NA	NA	TRBV5-1	TRBJ1-3	CASSLSGSGNTIYF	TGCGCCAGCAGCTTGTCGGGTTCTGGAAACACCATATATTTT